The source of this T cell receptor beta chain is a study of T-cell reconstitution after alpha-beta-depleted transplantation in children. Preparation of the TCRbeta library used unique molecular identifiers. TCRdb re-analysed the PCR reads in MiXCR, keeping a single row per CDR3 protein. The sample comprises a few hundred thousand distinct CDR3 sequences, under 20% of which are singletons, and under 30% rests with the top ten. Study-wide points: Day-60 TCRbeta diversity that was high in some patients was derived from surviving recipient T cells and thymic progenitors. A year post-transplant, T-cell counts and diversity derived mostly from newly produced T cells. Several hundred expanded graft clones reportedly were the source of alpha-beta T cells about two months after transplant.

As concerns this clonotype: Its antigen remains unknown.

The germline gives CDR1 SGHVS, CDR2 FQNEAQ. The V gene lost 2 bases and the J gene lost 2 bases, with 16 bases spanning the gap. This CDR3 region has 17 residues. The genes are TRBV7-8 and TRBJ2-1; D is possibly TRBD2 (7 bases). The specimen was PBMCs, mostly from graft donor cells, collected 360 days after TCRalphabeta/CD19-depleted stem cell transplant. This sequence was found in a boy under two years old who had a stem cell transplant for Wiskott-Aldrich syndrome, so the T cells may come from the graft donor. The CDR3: CASSLWRGQGTYNEQFF. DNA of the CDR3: TGTGCCAGCAGCTTATGGCGGGGGCAGGGCACCTACAATGAGCAGTTCTTC.